This is a list of T cell receptor beta chains from one sample in a study of blood T cell repertoires in COVID-19. Clones were read by immunoSEQ multiplex PCR, and TCRdb kept only the in-frame ones, dropping some. The table shows approximately 190,000 clones, with around 83% occurring only once. What was sequenced was peripheral blood. Receptors originate from a woman between 35 and 50 years old with acute or convalescent COVID-19. CDR3s leave out the opening cysteine and the closing phenylalanine or tryptophan. Clone size is not always given. Where it is, it says once, few, many or a class for expanded clones.

clone_size j_call v_call cdr3_aa
few TRBJ2-7 TRBV12-3/TRBV12-4 ASSGQGVGEQY
- TRBJ2-1 TRBV7-2 ASSLRLALDEQF
- TRBJ1-5 TRBV29-1 SVAGQPNQPQH
few TRBJ1-4 TRBV28 ASSQQGVGEKLF
- TRBJ2-1 TRBV7-3 ASSLTRTSGAYNEQF
- TRBJ2-5 TRBV7-2 ASSLTRSPGRETQY
- TRBJ1-6 TRBV27 ASSLKSGTGNSPLH
- TRBJ1-1 TRBV7-2 ASSPRGMNTEAF
- TRBJ2-7 TRBV6-5 ASSYLRQNYEQY
few TRBJ1-5 TRBV6-6 ASSSRQGGGNQPQH
- TRBJ2-3 TRBV6-1 ASRHTDTQY
- TRBJ2-5 TRBV29-1 SVEGLAGVTRVYQETQY
- TRBJ1-1 TRBV24-1 ATSDSTTGNTEAF
once TRBJ1-6 TRBV27 ASSLVFDSPLH
- TRBJ1-4 TRBV2 ASNGQGLRNEKLF
- TRBJ2-1 TRBV27 ASSSRAGVVWYNEQF
- TRBJ2-5 TRBV28 ASSLFGAGSQETQY
- TRBJ1-2 TRBV7-9 ASSSSRTGVYGYT
- TRBJ1-3 TRBV12-3/TRBV12-4 ASIAGNTIY
- TRBJ2-1 TRBV6-5 ATRGRAYNEQF
- TRBJ2-4 TRBV28 ASSLRDRNIQY
- TRBJ2-3 TRBV5-1 ASSLGRSWPDTQY
- TRBJ2-2 TRBV4-1 ASSQSSGRFTGELF
- TRBJ2-7 TRBV28 ASSLYPLAGSYEQY
- TRBJ1-1 TRBV5-4 ASGKDSLNTEAF
- TRBJ2-1 TRBV11-2 ASSLSGTSYL
once TRBJ1-4 TRBV13 ASSSGAGREKLF
- TRBJ1-2 TRBV10-3 ATTGEHYGYT
- TRBJ2-7 TRBV2 ASSRQLGSSYEQY
- TRBJ1-5 TRBV7-9 AIETETGPQH
- TRBJ1-6 TRBV3-1/TRBV3-2 ASSQEAGREGSPLH
- TRBJ2-1 TRBV7-2 ASSEGSTGIDNEQF
- TRBJ1-3 TRBV28 AITRGAGNTIY
few TRBJ1-6 TRBV5-8 ASSFRALH
once TRBJ1-1 TRBV6-5 ASRYPGTEAF